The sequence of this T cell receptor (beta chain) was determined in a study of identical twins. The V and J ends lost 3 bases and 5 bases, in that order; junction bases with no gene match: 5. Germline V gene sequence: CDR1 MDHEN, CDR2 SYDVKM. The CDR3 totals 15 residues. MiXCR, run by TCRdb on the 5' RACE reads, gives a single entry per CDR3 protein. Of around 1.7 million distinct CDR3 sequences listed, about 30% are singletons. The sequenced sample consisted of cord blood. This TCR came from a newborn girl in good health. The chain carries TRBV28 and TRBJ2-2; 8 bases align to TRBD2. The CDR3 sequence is CASSFPVAGTGELFF. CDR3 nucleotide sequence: TGTGCCAGCAGTTTTCCCGTAGCGGGAACCGGGGAGCTGTTTTTT.